This T cell receptor (beta chain) was sequenced during a study of CD4 T cells in relation to SARS-CoV-2 and coronaviruses. Concerning this clone itself: Its antigen is still unknown.

Sequenced by immunoSEQ multiplex PCR; TCRdb stores in-frame clones only, minus some. The table shows about 14,000 clones, with about four fifths occurring only once. Germline loops: CDR1 SNHLY, CDR2 FYNNEI. V lost 2 bases and J lost 14, with 22 bases in between. The CDR3 is 15 residues long. Before the COVID-19 pandemic, during about 2011-2019, CD4+ T cells were taken from unexposed donors. After 10 to 11 days of culture, CD4+ T cells were isolated. The sample taken for sequencing was CD4+ T cells from PBMCs, cultured in vitro. The origin of this receptor is a human donor in good health. This sequence joins TRBV2 and TRBJ2-1; possible D gene TRBD2, 6 bases. The CDR3 loop is CASSEIVAEALREFF. The CDR3 coding sequence is TGTGCCAGCAGTGAAATCGTAGCGGAGGCCCTGAGGGAGTTCTTC.